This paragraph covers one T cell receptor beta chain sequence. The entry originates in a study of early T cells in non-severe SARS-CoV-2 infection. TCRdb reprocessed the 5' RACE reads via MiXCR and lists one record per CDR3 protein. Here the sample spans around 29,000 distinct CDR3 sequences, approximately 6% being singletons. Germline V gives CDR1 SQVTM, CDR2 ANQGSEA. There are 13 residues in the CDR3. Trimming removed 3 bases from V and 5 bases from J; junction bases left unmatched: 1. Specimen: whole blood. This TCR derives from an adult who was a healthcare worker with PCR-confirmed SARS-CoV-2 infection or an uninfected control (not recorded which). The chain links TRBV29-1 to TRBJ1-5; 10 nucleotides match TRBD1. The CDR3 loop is CSVEGTGDQPQHF. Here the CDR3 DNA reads TGCAGCGTTGAGGGGACAGGGGATCAGCCCCAGCATTTT.